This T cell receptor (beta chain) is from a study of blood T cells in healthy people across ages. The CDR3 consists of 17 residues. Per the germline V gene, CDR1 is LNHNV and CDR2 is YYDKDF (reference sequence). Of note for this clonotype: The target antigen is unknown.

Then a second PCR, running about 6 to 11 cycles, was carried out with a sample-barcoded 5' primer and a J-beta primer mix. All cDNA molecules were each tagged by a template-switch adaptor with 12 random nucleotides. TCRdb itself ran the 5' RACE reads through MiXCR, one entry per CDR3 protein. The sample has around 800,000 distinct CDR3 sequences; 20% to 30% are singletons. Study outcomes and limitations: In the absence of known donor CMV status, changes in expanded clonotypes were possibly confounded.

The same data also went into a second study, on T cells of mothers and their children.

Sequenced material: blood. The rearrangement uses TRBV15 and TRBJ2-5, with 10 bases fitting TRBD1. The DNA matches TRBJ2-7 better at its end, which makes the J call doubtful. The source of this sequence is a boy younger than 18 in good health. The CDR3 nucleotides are TGTGCCACCAGCAGAGAAACCGGACAGGGGGTTTATTACGAGCAGTACTTC. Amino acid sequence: CATSRETGQGVYYEQYF.